This T cell receptor (beta chain) is from a study of Graves' ophthalmopathy and Graves' hyperthyroidism. Findings of the study overall: Blood also harbored most expanded thyroid clonotypes above 0.001 frequency.

In this sample, this clonotype turned up many times. The target antigen is unknown. Amplifying from RNA transcripts, the study obtained TCR beta CDR3 regions. First-round RT-PCR relied on HTBI primers, and a second-round multiplex PCR came next. A single record per CDR3 protein comes from TCRdb applying MiXCR to the multiplex PCR reads. The data show approximately 640,000 distinct CDR3 sequences, 35% to 50% seen once. Per the germline V gene, CDR1 is DFQATT and CDR2 is SNEGSKA (reference sequence). V shed 3 bases and J shed 7 bases, with 10 bases lying between them. The CDR3 spans 11 residues. The sequence derives from an adult man with Graves' ophthalmopathy. Sequenced material: peripheral blood. This chain links TRBV20-1 with TRBJ2-7; unclear D gene. DNA for the CDR3: TGCAGTGCTAGCCCCATGAGGGAGCAGTACTTC. Protein sequence: CSASPMREQYF.